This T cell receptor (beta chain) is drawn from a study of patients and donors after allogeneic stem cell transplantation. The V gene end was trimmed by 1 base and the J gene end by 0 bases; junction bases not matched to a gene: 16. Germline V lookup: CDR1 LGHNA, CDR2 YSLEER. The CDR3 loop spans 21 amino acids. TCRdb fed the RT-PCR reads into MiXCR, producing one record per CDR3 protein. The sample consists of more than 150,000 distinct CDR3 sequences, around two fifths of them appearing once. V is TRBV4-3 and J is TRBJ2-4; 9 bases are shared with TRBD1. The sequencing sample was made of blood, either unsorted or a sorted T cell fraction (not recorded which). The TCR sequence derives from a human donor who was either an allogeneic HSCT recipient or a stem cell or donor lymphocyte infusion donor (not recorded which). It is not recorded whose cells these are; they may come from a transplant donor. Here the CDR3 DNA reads TGCGCCAGCAGCCAAGGAGTGCCTCCGGACAGGGGACAACTAGCCAAAAACATTCAGTACTTC. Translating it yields CASSQGVPPDRGQLAKNIQYF.